The present entry profiles one T cell receptor beta chain with its context. The CDR3 extends 3 residues past the end of the read, so its final part is completed from the germline J gene. The CDR3 extends over 14 amino acids. Germline assignment: CDR1 DFQATT and CDR2 SNEGSKA (reference sequence). Trimming took 6 bases from V and 8 from J; bases not matched to a gene: 6. This entry belongs to a study of T cells in women clearing cervical HPV infection. Sequenced by immunoSEQ multiplex PCR; TCRdb stores in-frame clones only, minus some. This repertoire comprises tens of thousands of clones; its ten largest clones make up over 8.5%.

The sequencing input was blood buffy coat. This clonotype was obtained from a woman between 18 and 75 years old with a cervical HPV16 infection that either progressed to CIN3+ or cleared (not recorded which). V usage is TRBV20-1 and J usage is TRBJ2-1, with 14 bases lining up with TRBD2. The chain's CDR3 is CSAKTSGRVYEQFF. The sequenced part of the CDR3 DNA is TGCAGTGCCAAGACTAGCGGGAGGGTATATGAG.